A single sample is the source of the 21 T cell receptor beta chains below, sequenced in a study of beta chain features in type 1 diabetes. Investigators reverse transcribed all isolated RNA, so they sequenced expressed TCRB transcripts. Sequencing used immunoSEQ multiplex PCR; TCRdb keeps in-frame clones, though not all of them. Of 35,000 or so clones listed, roughly 67% are singletons. The specimen was Tregs from blood. These receptors were collected from a woman aged 30 to 39 in good health.

The chain carries TRBV5-4 and TRBJ2-7; a possible D gene is TRBD2 (5 bases). The length of the CDR3 is 14 residues. The V and J ends lost 5 bases and 0 bases respectively, with 12 bases between them. The V gene's germline CDR1 is SGHNT and CDR2 YYREEE (reference sequence). The chain's CDR3 is CASSFTGNSYEQYF. Written as DNA, the CDR3 is TGTGCCAGCAGTTTTACCGGGAACTCCTACGAGCAGTACTTC. The variable domain in full, with the rest retrieved from reference TRBV5-4 and TRBJ2-7, is ETGVTQSPTHLIKTRGQQVTLRCSSQSGHNTVSWYQQALGQGPQFIFQYYREEENGRGNFPPRFSGLQFPNYSSELNVNALELDDSALYLCASSFTGNSYEQYFGPGTRLTVT.

This clone was counted a few times. This chain joins TRBV19 and TRBJ2-7, with D unresolved. Germline V gene sequence: CDR1 LNHDA, CDR2 SQIVND (reference sequence). Trimming shortened V by 1 base and J by 0 bases, and 10 bases separated the two germline ends. The CDR3 is 15 amino acids. CDR3 DNA sequence: TGTGCCAGTAGTATAGGAGGTTCCAGCTCCTACGAGCAGTACTTC. As protein: CASSIGGSSSYEQYF.

This chain connects TRBV7-3 to TRBJ2-5; 7 bases map to TRBD2. From germline, CDR1 is SGHTA and CDR2 FQGTGA. The CDR3 extends over 13 amino acids. V was clipped by 5 bases and J by 4 bases; unmatched bases: 4. The CDR3 coding sequence is TGTGCCAGCAGCCAATCTAGCGGAGAGACCCAGTACTTC. It yields the protein CASSQSSGETQYF. The full variable domain, completed using reference TRBV7-3 and TRBJ2-5, is GAGVSQTPSNKVTEKGKYVELRCDPISGHTALYWYRQSLGQGPEFLIYFQGTGAADDSGLPNDRFFAVRPEGSVSTLKIQRTERGDSAVYLCASSQSSGETQYFGPGTRLLVL.

This clone has just a few counts. This chain uses TRBV7-2 with TRBJ2-1, with D uncertain. Trimming removed 5 bases at V and 0 bases at J, with 11 bases between. The CDR3 has 15 amino acids. The germline V gene encodes CDR1 SGHTA and CDR2 FQGNSA. The CDR3 coding sequence is TGTGCCAGCAGCCCGCGACTGGACTCCTACAATGAGCAGTTCTTC. The encoded protein is CASSPRLDSYNEQFF.

This clone was observed a few times. This rearrangement joins TRBV6-1 to TRBJ2-7; D is ambiguous. V was pared by 7 bases and J by 9 bases, with 22 bases between. The CDR3 totals 14 residues. Germline CDR1 and CDR2: MNHNS and SASEGT. The chain's CDR3 is CASIVAGSLTVQYF. CDR3 nucleotide sequence: TGTGCCAGCATCGTCGCAGGATCGTTAACGGTGCAGTACTTC.

This sequence joins TRBV5-5 and TRBJ1-3; D not certain. This CDR3 contains 14 residues. Germline values: CDR1 SGHKS, CDR2 YYEKEE (reference sequence). Deletions cut 4 bases from V and 4 bases from J, with 12 bases between. The CDR3 here is CASSPIRYGNTIYF. As DNA, the CDR3 is TGTGCCAGCAGCCCGATCCGGTACGGAAACACCATATATTTT.

The chain has TRBV4-3 and TRBJ2-3; 13 bases match TRBD2. V gave up 0 bases and J gave up 3 bases; unmatched junction bases: 6. Germline CDR1 is LGHNA and CDR2 is YSLEER. The CDR3 consists of 18 residues. The CDR3 DNA sequence: TGCGCCAGCAGCCAAGATCGGTGGGGACTAGCGGGAACAGATACGCAGTATTTT. It codes for CASSQDRWGLAGTDTQYF.

The count of this clone is one. The chain joins TRBV28 to TRBJ2-7; D possibly corresponds to TRBD2 (6 bases). This CDR3 is 12 amino acids long. Germline lookup yields CDR1 MDHEN and CDR2 SYDVKM. V lost 6 bases and J lost 4, with 10 bases in between. CDR3 protein: CASSRELYEQYF. The CDR3 nucleotides are TGTGCCAGCAGCCGGGAGTTATACGAGCAGTACTTC.

The table lists this clone with a few counts. The chain is built from TRBV7-2 and TRBJ2-3; 14 positions agree with TRBD2. Germline V gives CDR1 SGHTA, CDR2 FQGNSA. The CDR3 consists of 19 residues. V lost 1 base, J lost 5 bases, and 11 bases stayed unmatched. Here the CDR3 DNA reads TGTGCCAGCAGCTTAGAGATCCCGGGACTAGCGGGAGCGGTAGATACGCAGTATTTT. This translates into CASSLEIPGLAGAVDTQYF.

This clone was observed a few times. The CDR3 reads CASRRTGTTEAFF. The CDR3 DNA is TGTGCCAGTAGGCGGACAGGGACCACTGAAGCTTTCTTT. This chain connects TRBV19 to TRBJ1-1, with 8 bases identical to TRBD1. CDR1 LNHDA and CDR2 SQIVND come from the germline V gene (reference sequence). With 6 bases clipped from V and 4 bases from J, the junction kept 4 bases outside the gene matches. The CDR3 runs to 13 residues.

The rearrangement joins TRBV11-2 to TRBJ2-7, with 7 positions matching TRBD1. Losses at the gene ends were 4 bases for V and 6 bases for J; bases not matched to a gene: 3. Germline-derived CDR1 and CDR2 are SGHAT and FQNNGV. The CDR3 is 12 residues long. CDR3 loop: CASSSTGSEQYF. CDR3 bases: TGTGCCAGCAGCTCGACAGGGTCCGAGCAGTACTTC.

The rearrangement links TRBV28 to TRBJ2-7, with 10 bases that match TRBD1. J was trimmed by 6 bases and V by 2 bases; bases with no gene match: 10. CDR3 size: 16 residues. Germline values: CDR1 MDHEN, CDR2 SYDVKM. The CDR3 here is CASSLMGQGLFGEQYF. The CDR3 DNA reads as TGTGCCAGCAGTTTAATGGGACAGGGGCTATTCGGCGAGCAGTACTTC.

The chain recombines TRBV29-1 with TRBJ2-1, with TRBD1 matching over 10 bases. This CDR3 spans 15 amino acids. Germline V gene sequence: CDR1 SQVTM, CDR2 ANQGSEA. V was pared by 7 bases and J by 4 bases, with 10 bases of the junction left unmatched. In nucleotides, the CDR3 is TGCAGCGCCCTTGACAGGGGGCGAGTGTACAATGAGCAGTTCTTC. Its protein is CSALDRGRVYNEQFF.

The chain employs TRBV28 and TRBJ1-4; D unresolved. This CDR3 is 15 amino acids long. Germline values: CDR1 MDHEN, CDR2 SYDVKM. V was clipped by 3 bases and J by 4 bases, with 12 bases between them. In nucleotides, the CDR3 is TGTGCCAGCAGTTTTGTGTCGGGGATTAATGAAAAACTGTTTTTT. Translated, it gives CASSFVSGINEKLFF.

This clone was observed a handful of times. The genes are TRBV7-2 and TRBJ2-7; TRBD2 matches 10 bases. Looked up from germline, CDR1 is SGHTA and CDR2 is FQGNSA. This CDR3 is 14 amino acids long. The V segment lost 4 bases and the J segment 1 base; nucleotides outside the gene matches: 1. This chain's CDR3 is CASSSTSGSYEQYF. CDR3 sequence (DNA): TGTGCCAGCAGCTCGACTAGCGGGTCCTACGAGCAGTACTTC.

The chain has TRBV29-1 and TRBJ2-4; D might be TRBD1 (6 bases). The germline gives CDR1 SQVTM, CDR2 ANQGSEA. The CDR3 spans 13 residues. V was shortened by 5 bases and J by 1 base, with 9 bases between the two germline ends. The CDR3 nucleotides are TGCAGCGTTACAGGGACGGCCAAAAACATTCAGTACTTC. Translated: CSVTGTAKNIQYF.

This rearrangement joins TRBV6-5 to TRBJ2-3; 7 positions match TRBD1. The trim removed 5 bases at V and 1 base at J, leaving 6 bases unmatched. The V gene's germline CDR1 is MNHEY and CDR2 SVGAGI. CDR3 length: 15 residues. DNA of the CDR3: TGTGCCAGCAGTCGACAGGGTGGTGGCACAGATACGCAGTATTTT. The encoded protein is CASSRQGGGTDTQYF.

This rearrangement joins TRBV7-2 to TRBJ2-7, with 14 bases that match TRBD2. The CDR3 sequence is 18 residues long. Germline V gives CDR1 SGHTA, CDR2 FQGNSA. V shed 5 bases and J 4 bases; nucleotides not matched to a gene: 13. CDR3 sequence (DNA): TGTGCCAGCAGCCCTGGACTTGGACTAGCGGGAGGAACGTACGAGCAGTACTTC. Residues: CASSPGLGLAGGTYEQYF.

This chain uses TRBV5-1 with TRBJ2-7; a possible D gene is TRBD1 (6 bases). Germline V lookup: CDR1 SGHRS, CDR2 YFSETQ. The V and J ends lost 6 bases and 2 bases respectively, with 12 bases between them. CDR3 length: 13 amino acids. CDR3 coding DNA: TGCGCCAGCAACCAGGGGCCAGCCTACGAGCAGTACTTC. Translating it yields CASNQGPAYEQYF.

The gene calls are TRBV10-3 and TRBJ2-1; 11 nucleotides agree with TRBD2. The V gene end was trimmed by 6 bases and the J gene end by 4 bases; junction bases not matched to a gene: 5. This CDR3 spans 15 amino acids. Germline V CDR1 and CDR2: ENHRY, SYGVKD. The CDR3 loop reads CAIRSGTSGYNEQFF. The CDR3 region has the DNA TGTGCCATCAGATCCGGGACTAGCGGTTACAATGAGCAGTTCTTC.

This chain uses TRBV11-2 with TRBJ2-1, with 10 bases identical to TRBD2. Per the germline V gene, CDR1 is SGHAT and CDR2 is FQNNGV. The CDR3 length is 16 residues. V lost 3 bases to trimming and J lost 2 bases; unmatched junction nucleotides: 4. CDR3 bases: TGTGCCAGCAGCTTTAACAGCGGGAGGGCCTACAATGAGCAGTTCTTC. Amino acids: CASSFNSGRAYNEQFF.